This TCR beta chain was recorded in a study of blood T cell repertoires in COVID-19. Background on the study: COVID-19 samples from acute and convalescent phases originated in the United States, Italy and Spain. Sample material is recorded as cDNA or gDNA derived from T cells, B-cell-depleted T cells, or PBMCs.

Authors' processing steps: From reference gene primer amplification, estimates of nucleated cell counts were derived. The table came from immunoSEQ multiplex PCR; TCRdb's copy has only in-frame clones and leaves some out. The DNA was the basis for D and trimming; V, J and clone size are from that table. The sample includes approximately 220,000 clones, 86% of them seen just once. The TCR comes from a man aged 50-59 years with acute or convalescent COVID-19. Sample: peripheral blood.

The chain's CDR3 is CAIQKGHPPDEQYF. Written as DNA, the CDR3 is TGTGCCATCCAGAAGGGACATCCCCCGGACGAGCAGTACTTC. This chain uses TRBV2 with TRBJ2-7; D possibly corresponds to TRBD1 (6 bases). The CDR3 totals 14 residues. Trimming shortened V by 10 bases and J by 5 bases, and 21 bases separated the two germline ends. Germline V gives CDR1 SNHLY, CDR2 FYNNEI.